Described below is a single TCR beta chain sequence and its context. Its antigen remains unidentified. It was at deep level that the assay was run. Produced via immunoSEQ multiplex PCR; TCRdb's table is partial and in-frame only. The sample consists of 2 million to 2.5 million clones, approximately 90% of them appearing once. Donors, healthy HIV-negative adults, lacked recent acute infections or vaccinations. CDR1 and CDR2 (germline): GTSNPN, SVGIG (reference sequence). With 1 base clipped from V and 6 bases from J, the junction kept 4 bases outside the gene matches. The CDR3 has 14 amino acids. This sample was included in a study of shared clonotypes between healthy human individuals. Study-wide results and limits: Despite large depth, rarefaction showed incomplete sorted-subset sequencing. Shared clonotypes: about 5% naive CD4, approximately 3.4% naive CD8, less than 2.5% memory CD4, under 0.45% memory CD8.

The chain is built from TRBV30 and TRBJ2-2; 8 bases align to TRBD1. Material: naive CD4+ T cells from PBMCs. The subset was: CD45RA+ positively selected. This sequence originates from a young man in good health. Some clones in this sample may be carry-over from other donors' samples. The CDR3 DNA reads as TGTGCCTGGAGTGGGTCAGGGGGCCCCGGGGAGCTGTTTTTT. This gives the protein CAWSGSGGPGELFF.